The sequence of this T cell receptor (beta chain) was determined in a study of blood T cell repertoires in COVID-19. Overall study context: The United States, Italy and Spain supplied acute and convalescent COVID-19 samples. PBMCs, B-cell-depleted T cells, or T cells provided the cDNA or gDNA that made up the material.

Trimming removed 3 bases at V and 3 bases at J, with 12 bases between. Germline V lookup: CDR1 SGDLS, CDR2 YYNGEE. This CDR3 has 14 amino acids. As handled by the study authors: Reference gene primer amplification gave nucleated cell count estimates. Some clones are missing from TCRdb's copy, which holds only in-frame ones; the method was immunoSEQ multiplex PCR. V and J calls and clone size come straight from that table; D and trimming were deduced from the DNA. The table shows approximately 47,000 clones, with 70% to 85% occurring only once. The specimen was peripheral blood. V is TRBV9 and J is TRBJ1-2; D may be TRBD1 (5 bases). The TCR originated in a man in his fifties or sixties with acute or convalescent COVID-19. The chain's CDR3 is CASSGLGTDYGYTF. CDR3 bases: TGTGCCAGCAGCGGACTAGGGACGGACTATGGCTACACCTTC.